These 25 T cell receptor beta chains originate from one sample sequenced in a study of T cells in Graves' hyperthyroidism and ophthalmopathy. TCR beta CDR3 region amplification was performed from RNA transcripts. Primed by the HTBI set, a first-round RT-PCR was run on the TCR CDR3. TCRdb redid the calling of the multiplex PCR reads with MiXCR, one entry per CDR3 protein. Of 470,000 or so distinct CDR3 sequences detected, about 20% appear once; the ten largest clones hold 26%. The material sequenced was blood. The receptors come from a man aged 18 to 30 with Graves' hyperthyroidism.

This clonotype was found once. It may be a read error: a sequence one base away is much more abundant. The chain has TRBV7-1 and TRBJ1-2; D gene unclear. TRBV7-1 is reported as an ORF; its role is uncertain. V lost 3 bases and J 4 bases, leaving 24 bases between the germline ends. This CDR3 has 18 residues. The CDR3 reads CASSSHSAPTKEAYGYTF. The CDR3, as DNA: TGTGCCAGCAGCTCGCACTCGGCCCCAACTAAAGAGGCCTATGGCTACACCTTC.

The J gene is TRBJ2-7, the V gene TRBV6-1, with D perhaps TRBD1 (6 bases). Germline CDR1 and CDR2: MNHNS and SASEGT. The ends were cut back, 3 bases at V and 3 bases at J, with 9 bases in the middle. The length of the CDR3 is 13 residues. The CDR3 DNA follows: TGTGCCAGCAGTGAGATGGGACACTACGAGCAGTACTTC. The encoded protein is CASSEMGHYEQYF.

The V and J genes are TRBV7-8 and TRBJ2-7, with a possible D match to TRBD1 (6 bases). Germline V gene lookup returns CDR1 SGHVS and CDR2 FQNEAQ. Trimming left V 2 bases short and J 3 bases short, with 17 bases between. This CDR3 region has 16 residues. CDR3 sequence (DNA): TGTGCCAGCAGCTTACCCCCCCTCGGACAGAGCTACGAGCAGTACTTC. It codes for CASSLPPLGQSYEQYF.

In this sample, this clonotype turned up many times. The DNA for the CDR3 is TGTGCCAGCAGCTCGAACGCGGGACTAGCGAAACGGAACGAGCAGTACTTC. Protein product: CASSSNAGLAKRNEQYF. The J gene is TRBJ2-7, the V gene TRBV13; 10 nucleotides line up with TRBD2. Germline loops: CDR1 PRHDT, CDR2 FYEKMQ (reference sequence). The CDR3 consists of 17 residues. With V trimmed by 4 bases and J by 5 bases, 14 bases remained unmatched.

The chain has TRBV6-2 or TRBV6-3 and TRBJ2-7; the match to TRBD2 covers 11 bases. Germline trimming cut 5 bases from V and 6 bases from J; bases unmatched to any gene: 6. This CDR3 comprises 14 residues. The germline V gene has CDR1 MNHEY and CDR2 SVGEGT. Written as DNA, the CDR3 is TGTGCCAGCAGTCCGGCTAGCGGGGGGTGCGAGCAGTACTTC. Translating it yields CASSPASGGCEQYF.

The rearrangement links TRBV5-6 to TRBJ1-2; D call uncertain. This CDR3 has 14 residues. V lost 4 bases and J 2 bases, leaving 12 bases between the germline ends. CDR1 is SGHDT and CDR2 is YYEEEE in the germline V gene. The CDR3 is CASSGLGKNYGYTF. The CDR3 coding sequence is TGTGCCAGCAGCGGTCTCGGGAAAAACTATGGCTACACCTTC. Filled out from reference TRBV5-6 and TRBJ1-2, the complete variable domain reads DAGVTQSPTHLIKTRGQQVTLRCSPKSGHDTVSWYQQALGQGPQFIFQYYEEEERQRGNFPDRFSGHQFPNYSSELNVNALLLGDSALYLCASSGLGKNYGYTFGSGTRLTVV.

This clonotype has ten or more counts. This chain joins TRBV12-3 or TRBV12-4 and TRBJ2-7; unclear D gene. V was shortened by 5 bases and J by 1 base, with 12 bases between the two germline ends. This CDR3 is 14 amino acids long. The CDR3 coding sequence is TGTGCCAGCAGTCCCCCCATGGAATCCTACGAGCAGTACTTC. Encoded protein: CASSPPMESYEQYF.

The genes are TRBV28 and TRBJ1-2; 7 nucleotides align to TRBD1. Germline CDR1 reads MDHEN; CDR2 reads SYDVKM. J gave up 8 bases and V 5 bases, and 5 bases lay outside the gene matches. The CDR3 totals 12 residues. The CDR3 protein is CASSKPDRGYTF. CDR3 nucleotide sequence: TGTGCCAGCAGTAAACCGGACAGGGGCTACACCTTC.

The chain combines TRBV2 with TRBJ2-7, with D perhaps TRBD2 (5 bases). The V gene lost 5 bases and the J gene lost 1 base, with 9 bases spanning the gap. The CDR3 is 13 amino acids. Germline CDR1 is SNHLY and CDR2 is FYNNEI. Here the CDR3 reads CASSRTLSYEQYF. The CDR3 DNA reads TGTGCCAGCAGTCGGACTCTTTCCTACGAGCAGTACTTC.

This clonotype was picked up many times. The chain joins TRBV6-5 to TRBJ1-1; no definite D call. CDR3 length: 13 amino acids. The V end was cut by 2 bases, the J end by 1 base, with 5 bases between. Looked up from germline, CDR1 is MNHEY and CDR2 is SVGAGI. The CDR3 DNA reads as TGTGCCAGCAGTTACCTTCGGAACACTGAAGCTTTCTTT. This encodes CASSYLRNTEAFF.

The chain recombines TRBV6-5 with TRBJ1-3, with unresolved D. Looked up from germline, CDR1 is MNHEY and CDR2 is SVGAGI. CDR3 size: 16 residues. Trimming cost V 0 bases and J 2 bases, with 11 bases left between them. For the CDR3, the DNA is TGTGCCAGCAGTTACTCGAGGCTGGCCACTGGAAACACCATATATTTT. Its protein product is CASSYSRLATGNTIYF.

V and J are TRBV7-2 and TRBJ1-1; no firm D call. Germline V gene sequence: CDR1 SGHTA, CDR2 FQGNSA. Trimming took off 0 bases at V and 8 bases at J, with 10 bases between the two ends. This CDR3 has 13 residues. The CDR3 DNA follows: TGTGCCAGCAGCTTAGCATCAGGTCAGGAAGCTTTCTTT. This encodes CASSLASGQEAFF. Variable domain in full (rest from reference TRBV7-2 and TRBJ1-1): GAGVSQSPSNKVTEKGKDVELRCDPISGHTALYWYRQSLGQGLEFLIYFQGNSAPDKSGLPSDRFSAERTGGSVSTLTIQRTQQEDSAVYLCASSLASGQEAFFGQGTRLTVV.

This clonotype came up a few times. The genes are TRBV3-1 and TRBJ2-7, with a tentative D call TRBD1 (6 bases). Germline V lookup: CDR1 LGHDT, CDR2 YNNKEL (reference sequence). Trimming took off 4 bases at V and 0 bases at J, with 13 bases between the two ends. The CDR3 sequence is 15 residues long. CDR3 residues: CASSPQGLGSYEQYF. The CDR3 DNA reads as TGTGCCAGCAGCCCCCAGGGGCTTGGCTCCTACGAGCAGTACTTC.

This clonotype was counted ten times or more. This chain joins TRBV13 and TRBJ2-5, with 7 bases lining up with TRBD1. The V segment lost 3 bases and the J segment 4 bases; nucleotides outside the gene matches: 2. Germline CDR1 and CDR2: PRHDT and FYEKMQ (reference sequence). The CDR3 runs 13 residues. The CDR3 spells CASSFKGAETQYF. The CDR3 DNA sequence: TGTGCCAGCAGCTTCAAGGGGGCAGAGACCCAGTACTTC.

CDR3 DNA: TGTGCCAGCAGTTTGTCGGGACAGGGAGGGAACGAGCAGTACTTC. It translates to CASSLSGQGGNEQYF. The chain is built from TRBV28 and TRBJ2-7; 9 bases align to TRBD1. The V gene's germline CDR1 is MDHEN and CDR2 SYDVKM. V shed 3 bases, J shed 5 bases, and the junction held 8 bases outside the gene matches. The CDR3 contains 15 residues.

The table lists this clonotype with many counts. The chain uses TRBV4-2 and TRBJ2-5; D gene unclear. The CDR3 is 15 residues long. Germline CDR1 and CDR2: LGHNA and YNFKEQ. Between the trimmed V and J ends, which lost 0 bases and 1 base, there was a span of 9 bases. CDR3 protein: CASSQDMDLQETQYF. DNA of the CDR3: TGTGCCAGCAGCCAAGATATGGACCTCCAAGAGACCCAGTACTTC.

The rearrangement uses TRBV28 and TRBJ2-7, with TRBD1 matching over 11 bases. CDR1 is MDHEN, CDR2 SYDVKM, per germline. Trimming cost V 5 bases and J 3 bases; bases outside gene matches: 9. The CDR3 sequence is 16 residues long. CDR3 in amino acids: CASSPQGQGDLYEQYF. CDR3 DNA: TGTGCCAGCAGTCCCCAGGGACAGGGGGACCTCTACGAGCAGTACTTC.

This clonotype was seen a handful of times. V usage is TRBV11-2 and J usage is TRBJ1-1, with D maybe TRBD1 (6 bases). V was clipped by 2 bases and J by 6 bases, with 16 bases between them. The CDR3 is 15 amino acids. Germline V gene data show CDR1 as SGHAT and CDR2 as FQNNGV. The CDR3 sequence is CASSLIGRGFAEAFF. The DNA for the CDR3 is TGTGCCAGCAGCTTAATAGGAAGGGGGTTCGCTGAAGCTTTCTTT.

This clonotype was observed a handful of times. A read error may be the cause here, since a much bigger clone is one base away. The CDR3 loop reads CASSDPQGIVQETKYF. The CDR3 coding sequence is TGTGCCAGCAGCGACCCCCAGGGTATCGTCCAAGAGACCAAGTACTTC. The chain is built from TRBV6-1 and TRBJ2-5; possible D gene TRBD1, 5 bases. The CDR3 runs 16 residues. Germline V gene sequence: CDR1 MNHNS, CDR2 SASEGT.

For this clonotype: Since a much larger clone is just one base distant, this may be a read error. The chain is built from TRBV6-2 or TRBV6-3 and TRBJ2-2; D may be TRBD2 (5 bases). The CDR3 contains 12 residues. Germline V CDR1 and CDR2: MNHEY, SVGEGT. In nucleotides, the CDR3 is TGTGCCAGCAGCAATCTATCCGGGGAGCTGTGTTTT. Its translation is CASSNLSGELCF.

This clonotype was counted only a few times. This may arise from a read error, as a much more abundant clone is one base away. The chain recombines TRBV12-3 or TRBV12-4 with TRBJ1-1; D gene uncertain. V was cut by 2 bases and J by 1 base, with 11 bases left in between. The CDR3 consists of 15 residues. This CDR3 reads CASSLTRRTNTEAFF. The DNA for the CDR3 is TGTGCCAGCAGTTTAACGCGGAGGACGAACACTGAAGCTTTCTTT.

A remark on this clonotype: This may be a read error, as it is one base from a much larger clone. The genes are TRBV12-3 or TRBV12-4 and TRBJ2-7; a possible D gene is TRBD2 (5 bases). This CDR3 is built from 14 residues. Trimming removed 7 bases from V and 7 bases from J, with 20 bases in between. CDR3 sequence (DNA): TGTGCCAGCACCCTCTCGGGAAGGAAACAGGAGCAGTACTTC. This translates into CASTLSGRKQEQYF.

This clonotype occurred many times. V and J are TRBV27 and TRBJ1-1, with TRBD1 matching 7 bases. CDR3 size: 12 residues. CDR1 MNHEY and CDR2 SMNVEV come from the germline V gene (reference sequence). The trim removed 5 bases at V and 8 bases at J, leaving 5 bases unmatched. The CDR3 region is CASSLPTGEAFF. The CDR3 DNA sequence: TGTGCCAGCAGTCTTCCGACAGGGGAAGCTTTCTTT.

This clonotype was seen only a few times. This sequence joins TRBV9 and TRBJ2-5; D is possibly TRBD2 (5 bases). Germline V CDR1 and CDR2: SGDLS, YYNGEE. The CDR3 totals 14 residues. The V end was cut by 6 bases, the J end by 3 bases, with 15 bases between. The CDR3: CASTLGGSEETQYF. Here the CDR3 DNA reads TGTGCCAGCACCTTAGGCGGGTCGGAAGAGACCCAGTACTTC.

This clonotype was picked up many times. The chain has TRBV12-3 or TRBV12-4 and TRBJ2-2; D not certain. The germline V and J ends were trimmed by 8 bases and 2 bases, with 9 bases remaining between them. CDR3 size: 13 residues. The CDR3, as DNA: TGTGCCAGCTCTTCGACAAACACCGGGGAGCTGTTTTTT. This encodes CASSSTNTGELFF.